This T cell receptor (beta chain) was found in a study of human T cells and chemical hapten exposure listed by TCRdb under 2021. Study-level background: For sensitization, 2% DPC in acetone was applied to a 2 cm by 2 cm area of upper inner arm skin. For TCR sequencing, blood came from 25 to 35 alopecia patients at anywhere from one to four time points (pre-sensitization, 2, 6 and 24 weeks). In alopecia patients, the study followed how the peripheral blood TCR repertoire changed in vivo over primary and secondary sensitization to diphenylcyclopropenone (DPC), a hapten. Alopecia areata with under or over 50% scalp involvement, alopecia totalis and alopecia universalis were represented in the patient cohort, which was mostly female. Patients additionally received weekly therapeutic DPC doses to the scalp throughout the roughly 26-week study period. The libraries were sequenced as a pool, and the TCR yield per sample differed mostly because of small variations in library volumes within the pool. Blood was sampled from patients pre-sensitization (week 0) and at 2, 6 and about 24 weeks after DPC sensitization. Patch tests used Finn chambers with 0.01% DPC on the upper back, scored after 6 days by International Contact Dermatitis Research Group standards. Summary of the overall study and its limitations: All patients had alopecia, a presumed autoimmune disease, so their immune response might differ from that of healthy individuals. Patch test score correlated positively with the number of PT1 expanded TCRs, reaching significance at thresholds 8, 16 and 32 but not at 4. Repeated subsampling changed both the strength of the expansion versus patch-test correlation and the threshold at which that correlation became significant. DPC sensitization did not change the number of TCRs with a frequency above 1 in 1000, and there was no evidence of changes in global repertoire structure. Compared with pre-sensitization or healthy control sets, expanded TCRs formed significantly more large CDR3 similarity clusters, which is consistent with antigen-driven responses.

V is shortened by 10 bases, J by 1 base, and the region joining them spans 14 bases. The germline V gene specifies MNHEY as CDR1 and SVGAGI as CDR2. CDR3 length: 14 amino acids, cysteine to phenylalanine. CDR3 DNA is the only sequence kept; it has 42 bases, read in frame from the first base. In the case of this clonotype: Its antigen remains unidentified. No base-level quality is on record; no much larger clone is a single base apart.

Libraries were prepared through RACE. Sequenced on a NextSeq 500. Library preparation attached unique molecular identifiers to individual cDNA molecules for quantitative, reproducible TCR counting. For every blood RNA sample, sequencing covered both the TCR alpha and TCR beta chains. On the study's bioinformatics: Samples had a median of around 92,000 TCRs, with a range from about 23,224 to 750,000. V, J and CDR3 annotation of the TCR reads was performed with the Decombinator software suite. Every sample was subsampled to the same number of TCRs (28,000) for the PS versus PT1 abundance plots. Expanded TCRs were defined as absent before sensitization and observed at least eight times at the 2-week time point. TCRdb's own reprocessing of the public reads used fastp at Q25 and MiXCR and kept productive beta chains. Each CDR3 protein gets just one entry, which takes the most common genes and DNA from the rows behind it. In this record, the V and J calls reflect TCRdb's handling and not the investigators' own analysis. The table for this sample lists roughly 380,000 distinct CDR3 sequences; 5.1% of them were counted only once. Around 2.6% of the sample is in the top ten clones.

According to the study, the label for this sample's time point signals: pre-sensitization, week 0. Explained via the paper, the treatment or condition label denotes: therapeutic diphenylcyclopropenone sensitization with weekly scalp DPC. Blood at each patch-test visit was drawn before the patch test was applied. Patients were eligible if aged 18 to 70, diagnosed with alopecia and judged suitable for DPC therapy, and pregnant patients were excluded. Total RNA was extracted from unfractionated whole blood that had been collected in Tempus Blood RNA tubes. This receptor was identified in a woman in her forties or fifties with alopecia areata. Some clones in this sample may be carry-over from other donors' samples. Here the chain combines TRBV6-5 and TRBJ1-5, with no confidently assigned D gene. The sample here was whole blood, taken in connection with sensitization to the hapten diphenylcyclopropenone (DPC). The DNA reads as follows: TGTGCCACCAAAGCCGGATACAGCAATCAGCCCCAGCATTTT. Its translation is CATKAGYSNQPQHF.